Listed below are T cell receptor beta chains from one sample, sequenced in a study of radiotherapy plus CTLA-4 blockade in lung cancer. The assay was immunoSEQ multiplex PCR, and TCRdb's table has in-frame clones only and misses some. The sample comprises tens of thousands of clones, around 77% of which are singletons, and approximately 2.4% rests with the top ten. Sequences were derived from peripheral blood, sampled from a patient treated with radiotherapy plus ipilimumab. The receptors come from a human donor with non-small cell lung cancer whose response to radiotherapy plus ipilimumab could not be evaluated. Each CDR3 is given with its conserved first and last residue. The D gene is left open where the match is weak. Clone size, where shown, is once, few, many, or a class for clones that have expanded.

clone size,J gene,V gene,D gene,CDR3 protein,CDR3 DNA
.,TRBJ2-5,TRBV10-3,TRBD1,CAISESTGKETQYF,TGTGCCATCAGTGAGTCGACAGGGAAGGAGACCCAGTACTTC
few,TRBJ2-1,TRBV7-2,.,CASSPLAGHYNEQFF,TGTGCCAGCAGCCCCCTCGCGGGGCACTACAATGAGCAGTTCTTC
.,TRBJ2-2,TRBV5-4,TRBD1,CASSFGDRITGELFF,TGTGCCAGCAGCTTTGGGGACAGGATAACCGGGGAGCTGTTTTTT
few,TRBJ2-1,TRBV7-2,.,CASSPAPGYNEQFF,TGTGCCAGCAGCCCCGCCCCGGGGTACAATGAGCAGTTCTTC
.,TRBJ2-5,TRBV6-5,.,CASSYSRGYETQYF,TGTGCCAGCAGTTACTCGAGAGGGTATGAGACCCAGTACTTC
.,TRBJ1-4,TRBV7-6,TRBD1,CASSQGGTGGLGGEKLFF,TGTGCCAGCAGCCAAGGAGGGACAGGGGGCCTGGGAGGTGAAAAACTGTTTTTT
.,TRBJ2-7,TRBV5-6,.,CASSLLQPYEQYF,TGTGCCAGCAGCTTGTTACAACCCTACGAGCAGTACTTC
.,TRBJ2-7,TRBV19,TRBD2,CASRGLAGTYEQYF,TGTGCCAGTAGGGGACTAGCGGGGACCTACGAGCAGTACTTC
.,TRBJ1-6,TRBV5-1,TRBD1,CASSPLTGGNSPLHF,TGCGCCAGCAGCCCGCTGACAGGGGGGAATTCACCCCTCCACTTT
few,TRBJ2-1,TRBV7-9,.,CASSHRYRFF,TGTGCCAGCAGCCACCGCTACCGGTTCTTC
.,TRBJ2-2,TRBV6-1,TRBD1,CASERDRGLGGELFF,TGTGCCAGCGAACGGGACAGGGGGCTCGGCGGGGAGCTGTTTTTT
few,TRBJ1-5,TRBV4-2,TRBD1,CASSQDLTGGGQPQHF,TGTGCCAGCAGCCAAGATTTGACAGGGGGCGGACAGCCCCAGCATTTT
.,TRBJ2-7,TRBV4-2,TRBD2,CASSPGASGQSYEQYF,TGTGCCAGCAGCCCTGGCGCTAGCGGCCAATCCTACGAGCAGTACTTC
.,TRBJ2-1,TRBV9,.,CASSVGASSYNEQFF,TGTGCCAGCAGCGTAGGGGCCAGCTCCTACAATGAGCAGTTCTTC
.,TRBJ2-7,TRBV5-1,TRBD2,CASSRSGGGSLYEQYF,TGCGCCAGCAGCCGGTCCGGCGGGGGGTCACTTTACGAGCAGTACTTC
.,TRBJ2-7,TRBV30,.,CAWSVVRGPQYF,TGTGCCTGGAGTGTTGTGCGGGGTCCCCAGTACTTC
.,TRBJ2-2,TRBV30,.,CAWSVLLRGELFF,TGTGCCTGGAGTGTACTTCTCCGGGGGGAGCTGTTTTTT
once,TRBJ2-7,TRBV28,TRBD2,CASSSQTSGRYEQYF,TGTGCCAGCAGTTCCCAGACTAGCGGGAGGTACGAGCAGTACTTC
few,TRBJ1-2,TRBV6-5,TRBD1,CASSYESGGIRGYTF,TGTGCCAGCAGTTACGAGTCAGGGGGCATAAGAGGCTACACCTTC
.,TRBJ2-7,TRBV4-1,.,CASSPFPRGLRNEQYF,TGCGCCAGCAGCCCTTTCCCGAGAGGGTTAAGGAACGAGCAGTACTTC
.,TRBJ2-1,TRBV18,.,CASSPLGREVRNEQFF,TGTGCCAGCTCACCGTTAGGCAGGGAGGTTCGCAATGAGCAGTTCTTC
.,TRBJ2-7,TRBV29-1,.,CSAYSPGLEQYF,TGCAGCGCCTATTCCCCTGGGCTCGAGCAGTACTTC
.,TRBJ1-2,TRBV6-6,TRBD1,CASSPGQVHPAF,TGTGCCAGCAGTCCCGGACAGGTCCATCCAGCCTTC
.,TRBJ2-3,TRBV7-7,TRBD2,CASSLLPPAGGPPDTQYF,TGTGCTAGCAGCTTACTGCCCCCGGCGGGAGGGCCTCCAGATACGCAGTATTTT
.,TRBJ2-1,TRBV27,TRBD2,CASRGLAGRGEQFF,TGTGCCAGCAGAGGACTAGCGGGAAGGGGTGAGCAGTTCTTC
.,TRBJ2-1,TRBV9,TRBD2,CASSPRGTSDEQFF,TGTGCCAGCAGCCCGAGAGGAACTAGCGATGAGCAGTTCTTC